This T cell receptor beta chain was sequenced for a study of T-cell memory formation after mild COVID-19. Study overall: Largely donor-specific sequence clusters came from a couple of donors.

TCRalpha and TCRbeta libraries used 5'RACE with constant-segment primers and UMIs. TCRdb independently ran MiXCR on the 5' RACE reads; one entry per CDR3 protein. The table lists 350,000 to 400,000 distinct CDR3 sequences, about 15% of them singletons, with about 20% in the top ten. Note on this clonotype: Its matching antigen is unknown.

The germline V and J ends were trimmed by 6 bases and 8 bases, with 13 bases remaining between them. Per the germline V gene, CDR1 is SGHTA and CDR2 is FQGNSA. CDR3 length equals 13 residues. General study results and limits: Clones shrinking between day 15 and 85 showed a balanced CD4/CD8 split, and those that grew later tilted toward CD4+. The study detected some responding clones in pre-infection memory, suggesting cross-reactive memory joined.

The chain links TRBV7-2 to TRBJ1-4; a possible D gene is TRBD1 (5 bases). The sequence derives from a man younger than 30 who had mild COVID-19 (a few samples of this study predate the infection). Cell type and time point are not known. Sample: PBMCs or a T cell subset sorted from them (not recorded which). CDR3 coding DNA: TGTGCCAGCAGGGGGCAGGTGGGGGAAAAACTGTTTTTT. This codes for CASRGQVGEKLFF.